One and the same sample provided the 24 T cell receptor beta chains below, sequenced in a study of blood T cell repertoires in COVID-19 (TCRdb year 2020). Receptor amplification or capture employed the immunoSEQ multiplex PCR assay. The table was pulled from immuneACCESS by TCRdb, which kept in-frame rearrangements only. Such tables lose some clones; where checked, under half of the loss comes from unresolved V genes, and the rest has no known cause. The sample yields about 160,000 clones; around four fifths were counted once. Together, the top ten hold approximately 2.6% of the sample. Sequencing input: peripheral blood. Receptor source: a man in his 70s with acute or convalescent COVID-19.

The chain recombines TRBV7-8 with TRBJ1-4; TRBD1 agrees at 12 bases. In germline, CDR1 is SGHVS, CDR2 FQNEAQ. The CDR3 spans 19 residues. Losses at the gene ends were 4 bases for V and 2 bases for J; bases not matched to a gene: 11. CDR3 region: CASSSRHRDRGRTNEKLFF. For the CDR3, the DNA is TGTGCCAGCAGCTCCCGCCACCGGGACAGGGGGCGGACTAATGAAAAACTGTTTTTT.

This clone was counted only a few times. V is TRBV30 and J is TRBJ2-2; tentative D call: TRBD2 (6 bases). The CDR3 runs 18 residues. The V and J ends lost 0 bases and 2 bases respectively, with 19 bases between them. Per germline, CDR1 GTSNPN and CDR2 SVGIG (reference sequence). CDR3 amino acids: CAWSVRGSGNVNTGELFF. CDR3 DNA sequence: TGTGCCTGGAGTGTACGTGGTAGCGGAAACGTAAACACCGGGGAGCTGTTTTTT. Looking up the rest from reference TRBV30 and TRBJ2-2 gives the full variable domain: SQTIHQWPATLVQPVGSPLSLECTVEGTSNPNLYWYRQAAGRGLQLLFYSVGIGQISSEVPQNLSASRPQDRQFILSSKKLLLSDSGFYLCAWSVRGSGNVNTGELFFGEGSRLTVL.

This clone was counted only a few times. The chain has TRBV5-5 and TRBJ1-5; D uncertain. The V end lost 2 bases, the J end lost 4 bases, and 7 bases lay between the germline ends. Germline assignment: CDR1 SGHKS and CDR2 YYEKEE (reference sequence). There are 13 residues in the CDR3. CDR3 in DNA: TGTGCCAGCAGCTTAATCGGGAATCAGCCCCAGCATTTT. Translating gives CASSLIGNQPQHF.

The table lists this clone with a few counts. The chain employs TRBV6-5 and TRBJ2-1; 8 nucleotides agree with TRBD2. This CDR3 contains 14 residues. V dropped 7 bases and J dropped 3; count of bases not matched to a gene: 5. Germline CDR1 and CDR2: MNHEY and SVGAGI. CDR3 sequence: CASKAGGDYNEQFF. The CDR3 nucleotides read TGTGCCAGCAAAGCCGGGGGGGACTACAATGAGCAGTTCTTC.

The chain employs TRBV21-1 and TRBJ2-3; the table's TRBD2 call for D was not verified on the DNA. TRBV21-1 constitutes a pseudogene. The CDR3 runs to 19 residues. CDR3 sequence: CASSKVLPLREPWPDTQYF. CDR3 coding DNA: TGTGCCAGCAGCAAAGTTCTCCCGTTGCGGGAACCCTGGCCAGATACGCAGTATTTT.

The chain joins TRBV5-4 to TRBJ1-1; a weak D match, TRBD1 (5 bases). The CDR3 covers 13 residues. Germline V gives CDR1 SGHNT, CDR2 YYREEE (reference sequence). Trimming removed 2 bases from V and 5 bases from J, with 10 bases in between. The CDR3 loop reads CASSFLGGTEAFF. CDR3 DNA: TGTGCCAGCAGCTTCCTGGGGGGGACTGAAGCTTTCTTT.

This clone has only a few counts. The rearrangement joins TRBV15 to TRBJ2-7, with D perhaps TRBD2 (7 bases). Germline CDR1 is LNHNV and CDR2 is YYDKDF (reference sequence). V was pared by 5 bases and J by 6 bases, with 20 bases between. This CDR3 comprises 15 residues. The CDR3 region is CATSWEGGRSGEQYF. Here the CDR3 DNA reads TGTGCCACCAGCTGGGAGGGGGGGAGGTCGGGCGAGCAGTACTTC.

The CDR3 nucleotides are TGTGCCAGCAGCCCTCAAAATGGCGGGGGCTACGAGCAGTACTTC. Translated, it gives CASSPQNGGGYEQYF. The chain joins TRBV11-2 to TRBJ2-7; 7 bases line up with TRBD2. The CDR3 loop spans 15 amino acids. The junction had 10 bases not matched to a gene; V was cut back by 5 bases and J by 3 bases. From germline, CDR1 is SGHAT and CDR2 FQNNGV.

V and J are TRBV7-8 and TRBJ2-7; D may be TRBD1 (5 bases). This CDR3 is built from 13 residues. V was cut by 0 bases and J by 6 bases, with 9 bases left in between. Germline V gene data show CDR1 as SGHVS and CDR2 as FQNEAQ. CDR3 bases: TGTGCCAGCAGCTTAGCGGGGCCTCTCGAGCAGTACTTC. Translated: CASSLAGPLEQYF.

This clone was picked up one time. The DNA for the CDR3 is TGTGCCAGCAGCCGGGGCACAGATACGCAGTATTTT. It yields the protein CASSRGTDTQYF. The V gene is TRBV11-2, the J gene TRBJ2-3, with D uncertain. Germline CDR1 is SGHAT and CDR2 is FQNNGV. The CDR3 covers 12 residues. V was cut by 5 bases and J by 1 base, with 4 bases left in between.

This clone was picked up a small number of times. In nucleotides, the CDR3 is TGTGCCAGTAGTGGCGGGAATGAAAAACTGTTTTTT. Protein: CASSGGNEKLFF. The chain links TRBV19 to TRBJ1-4; D remains unclear. V lost 5 bases, J lost 5 bases, and 6 bases lay in between. The CDR3 is 12 residues long. Germline CDR1 is LNHDA and CDR2 is SQIVND (reference sequence).

The chain joins TRBV19 to TRBJ1-5, with 12 bases aligning to TRBD1. Germline lookup yields CDR1 LNHDA and CDR2 SQIVND (reference sequence). Losses at the gene ends were 6 bases for V and 5 bases for J; bases not matched to a gene: 8. The CDR3 is 16 residues long. The CDR3 region is CASRNRDRGRYQPQHF. CDR3 nucleotide sequence: TGTGCCAGTAGAAATAGGGACAGGGGGCGGTATCAGCCCCAGCATTTT.

The DNA for the CDR3 is TGTGCCAGCAGTTACTCTCATTTAGTCGCTAGCGGGAGGCCGACCTACGAGCAGTACTTC. It yields the protein CASSYSHLVASGRPTYEQYF. This chain joins TRBV6-2 or TRBV6-3 and TRBJ2-7, with TRBD2 identical over 11 bases. The junction had 15 bases not matched to a gene; V was cut back by 0 bases and J by 2 bases. This CDR3 spans 20 amino acids. Germline V gene lookup returns CDR1 MNHEY and CDR2 SVGEGT.

The J gene is TRBJ1-2, the V gene TRBV28; 10 nucleotides align to TRBD1. The ends lost 1 base at V and 7 bases at J; junction bases unmatched: 9. This CDR3 region has 16 residues. CDR1 is MDHEN and CDR2 is SYDVKM in the germline V gene. Written as DNA, the CDR3 is TGTGCCAGCAGTTTATTTCGACAGGGGGCTTTTGGTGGCTACACCTTC. This codes for CASSLFRQGAFGGYTF.

V is TRBV7-9 and J is TRBJ1-1; D unclear. Per germline, CDR1 SEHNR and CDR2 FQNEAQ (reference sequence). V lost 2 bases to trimming and J lost 11 bases, with 15 bases between them. The CDR3 covers 13 residues. The DNA for the CDR3 is TGTGCCAGCAGCTTAAGTGGAGGCGTTGGGGCTTTCTTT. Residues: CASSLSGGVGAFF. The full variable domain, in which reference TRBV7-9 and TRBJ1-1 provide the parts outside the CDR3, is DTGVSQNPRHKITKRGQNVTFRCDPISEHNRLYWYRQTLGQGPEFLTYFQNEAQLEKSRLLSDRFSAERPKGSFSTLEIQRTEQGDSAMYLCASSLSGGVGAFFGQGTRLTVV.

CDR3 in amino acids: CSGDTGLGTEAFF. Here the CDR3 DNA reads TGCAGCGGCGATACAGGGTTGGGGACTGAAGCTTTCTTT. The gene calls are TRBV29-1 and TRBJ1-1; a weak D match, TRBD1 (6 bases). Germline lookup yields CDR1 SQVTM and CDR2 ANQGSEA. V gave up 7 bases and J gave up 5 bases, with 17 bases separating them. This CDR3 has 13 amino acids.

This rearrangement joins TRBV21-1 to TRBJ2-1; the table names TRBD1, a call not compared with the DNA. TRBV21-1 has pseudogene status. The CDR3 has 18 residues. The CDR3 region is CASSKNPSSGQVLREQFF. The CDR3 DNA reads as TGTGCCAGCAGCAAAAATCCTTCTTCGGGACAGGTCTTGAGAGAGCAGTTCTTC.

V is TRBV19 and J is TRBJ1-3; maybe TRBD1 (5 bases). V lost 7 bases and J lost 4, with 17 bases in between. There are 15 residues in the CDR3. CDR1 LNHDA and CDR2 SQIVND come from the germline V gene (reference sequence). The CDR3 region is CASISPAGIGNTIYF. The CDR3 bases are TGTGCCAGTATCTCCCCCGCAGGGATAGGAAACACCATATATTTT.

A few counts support this clone. The chain joins TRBV19 to TRBJ1-2; 7 bases agree with TRBD1. Germline CDR1 LNHDA, CDR2 SQIVND (reference sequence). The CDR3 consists of 13 residues. After removal of 1 base from V and 4 bases from J, the junction contained 0 bases not matched to a gene. CDR3 protein: CASSIGTGYGYTF. DNA of the CDR3: TGTGCCAGTAGTATAGGGACAGGCTATGGCTACACCTTC.

This chain uses TRBV30 with TRBJ1-1; perhaps TRBD1 as D (6 bases). Germline CDR1 reads GTSNPN; CDR2 reads SVGIG (reference sequence). The V end was cut by 5 bases, the J end by 7 bases, with 11 bases between. This CDR3 spans 11 amino acids. The CDR3 bases are TGTGCCTGGGGGACATCTAATGAAGCTTTCTTT. This gives the protein CAWGTSNEAFF.

This chain connects TRBV19 to TRBJ2-1; TRBD1 matches 7 bases. Germline CDR1 and CDR2: LNHDA and SQIVND (reference sequence). CDR3 size: 15 residues. V trimming: 6 bases; J trimming: 8 bases; junction bases outside the gene matches: 13. In DNA, the CDR3 is TGTGCCAGTAGGGGGGAGACAGGGAAAACCGATGAGCAGTTCTTC. It encodes CASRGETGKTDEQFF. The whole variable domain, filled in from reference TRBV19 and TRBJ2-1, reads DGGITQSPKYLFRKEGQNVTLSCEQNLNHDAMYWYRQDPGQGLRLIYYSQIVNDFQKGDIAEGYSVSREKKESFPLTVTSAQKNPTAFYLCASRGETGKTDEQFFGPGTRLTVL.

The CDR3 nucleotides are TGTGCTAGTGGTTTGTTTACAGGGCCCTATGGCTACACCTTC. Its translation: CASGLFTGPYGYTF. This chain connects TRBV12-5 to TRBJ1-2, with D tentatively TRBD1 (6 bases). Trimming removed 2 bases at V and 4 bases at J, with 11 bases between. This CDR3 region has 14 residues. Germline V gene sequence: CDR1 LGHNT, CDR2 FRNRAP. Full variable domain (outside the CDR3, taken from reference TRBV12-5 and TRBJ1-2): DARVTQTPRHKVTEMGQEVTMRCQPILGHNTVFWYRQTMMQGLELLAYFRNRAPLDDSGMPKDRFSAEMPDATLATLKIQPSEPRDSAVYFCASGLFTGPYGYTFGSGTRLTVV.

The chain employs TRBV7-9 and TRBJ1-3, with D maybe TRBD1 (6 bases). The CDR3 consists of 15 residues. From germline, CDR1 is SEHNR and CDR2 FQNEAQ (reference sequence). Deletions cut 1 base from V and 2 bases from J, with 9 bases between. As DNA, the CDR3 is TGTGCCAGCAGCTTAGGCGCAGGGGCTGGAAACACCATATATTTT. It yields the protein CASSLGAGAGNTIYF. Complete variable domain (other parts from reference TRBV7-9 and TRBJ1-3): DTGVSQNPRHKITKRGQNVTFRCDPISEHNRLYWYRQTLGQGPEFLTYFQNEAQLEKSRLLSDRFSAERPKGSFSTLEIQRTEQGDSAMYLCASSLGAGAGNTIYFGEGSWLTVV.

This clone was detected once. The chain combines TRBV10-1 with TRBJ1-6, with 9 positions matching TRBD1. V dropped 4 bases and J dropped 8; count of bases not matched to a gene: 6. CDR3 length: 15 residues. Per the germline V gene, CDR1 is WNHNN and CDR2 is SYGVQD (reference sequence). Here the CDR3 reads CASSVGQGFDSPLHF. Here the CDR3 DNA reads TGCGCCAGCAGTGTGGGACAGGGTTTTGATTCACCCCTCCACTTT.